This T cell receptor beta chain stems from a study of CD8 T cells in Susac syndrome. The CD8+ and CD4+ T cells were isolated magnetically using a negative isolation approach, whereas the TEMRA cells were enriched by FACS. Reverse transcription of about 0.5 to 1 ug RNA used random hexamers. TCRdb passed the immunoSEQ multiplex PCR reads through MiXCR, listing each CDR3 protein once. Among about 150,000 distinct CDR3 sequences listed, around 93% were seen once. The CDR3 spans 12 residues. From germline, CDR1 is SGHDT and CDR2 YYEEEE. Trimming removed 4 bases from V and 8 bases from J, with 10 bases in between.

What was sequenced was CD8+ T cells from PBMCs. The chain joins TRBV5-6 to TRBJ2-1, with D hard to call. This receptor was identified in a human donor with Susac syndrome. In DNA, the CDR3 is TGTGCCAGCAGCCCCGGATCTGATGAGCAGTTCTTC. Translating it yields CASSPGSDEQFF.